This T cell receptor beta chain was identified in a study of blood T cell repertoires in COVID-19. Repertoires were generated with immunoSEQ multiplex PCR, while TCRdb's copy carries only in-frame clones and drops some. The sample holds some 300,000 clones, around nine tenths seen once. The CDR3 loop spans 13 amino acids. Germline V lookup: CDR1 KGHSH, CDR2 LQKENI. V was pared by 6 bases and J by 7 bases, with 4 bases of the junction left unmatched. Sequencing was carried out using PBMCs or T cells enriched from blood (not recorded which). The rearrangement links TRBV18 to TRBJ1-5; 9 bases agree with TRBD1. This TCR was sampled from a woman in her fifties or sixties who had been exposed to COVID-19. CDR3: CASSDRGGQPQHF. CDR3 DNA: TGTGCCAGCTCGGACAGGGGTGGCCAGCCCCAGCATTTT.